This TCR beta chain was identified during a study of blood T cell repertoires in COVID-19. Germline CDR1 and CDR2: MNHEY and SMNVEV (reference sequence). The CDR3 sequence is 13 residues long. The V end lost 6 bases, the J end lost 0 bases, and 8 bases lay between the germline ends. In the authors' workflow: Amplification of reference gene primers provided the estimated nucleated cell counts. Here immunoSEQ multiplex PCR was the method, and the copy in TCRdb shows in-frame clones only, minus some. V and J calls and clone size come straight from that table; D and trimming were deduced from the DNA. The sample yields some 64,000 clones, about four fifths seen once.

This chain joins TRBV27 and TRBJ1-1; D is undetermined. This TCR came from an older woman with acute or convalescent COVID-19. Sequencing was carried out using peripheral blood. The CDR3 sequence: CASSLQMNTEAFF. CDR3 nucleotide sequence: TGTGCCAGCAGCTTACAGATGAACACTGAAGCTTTCTTT.